This T cell receptor (beta chain) was retrieved from a study of cytomegalovirus exposure and HLA in healthy donors. CDR3 size: 14 residues. Per germline, CDR1 MNHEY and CDR2 SMNVEV (reference sequence). With 2 bases removed from V and 4 bases from J, the gap between germline ends came to 11 bases. PCR primers comprised 60 Vbeta and 13 Jbeta primers. Sequencing was performed with immunoSEQ multiplex PCR; in TCRdb, only in-frame clones are kept and a portion is missing. The data hold approximately 160,000 clones, with roughly four fifths observed a single time. The clonotype comes from a woman in her thirties or forties in good health and CMV-seronegative. What was sequenced was PBMCs. V usage is TRBV27 and J usage is TRBJ1-2, with D perhaps TRBD1 (6 bases). CDR3 DNA sequence: TGTGCCAGCAGTTTAACAGGGAGCGGCTATGGCTACACCTTC. Translating it yields CASSLTGSGYGYTF.